This entry is about one T cell receptor beta chain. Antigen specificity is unknown. The entry originates in a study of cytomegalovirus exposure and HLA in healthy donors. Turning to the study itself: Earlier work reported approximately 100 million unique TCR beta sequences from 150 million to 200 million T cells.

Study-wide points: CMV antigen specificity was confirmed in vitro for three CMV-associated chains. The availability of immune exposure information extended only to CMV serostatus.

60 Vbeta and 13 Jbeta primers were used in PCR. Profiled with immunoSEQ multiplex PCR; TCRdb holds only in-frame clones, not every one. Of 95,000 to 100,000 clones listed, around 74% were seen once; the top ten hold around 1.9%. Germline V CDR1 and CDR2: SGHAT, FQNNGV. V lost 3 bases, J lost 8 bases, and 8 bases stayed unmatched. The CDR3 has 15 residues. The TCR sequence derives from a woman aged 40 to 49 in good health and CMV-seronegative. The sequenced material came from PBMCs. The chain joins TRBV11-2 to TRBJ2-1, with TRBD2 matching over 9 bases. CDR3 in amino acids: CASSFRGRAVDEQFF. The CDR3 bases are TGTGCCAGCAGCTTCCGCGGGAGGGCCGTCGATGAGCAGTTCTTC.